A single sample is the source of the 9 T cell receptor beta chains below, sequenced in a study of cytomegalovirus exposure and HLA in healthy donors. PCR primers comprised 60 Vbeta and 13 Jbeta primers. Assay: immunoSEQ multiplex PCR; the TCRdb copy retains only in-frame clones and omits some. The sample spans around 100,000 clones; the ten largest clones claim 0.5% to 0.7%. Input material: PBMCs. All receptors come from a middle-aged man in good health and CMV-seronegative.

This sequence joins TRBV6-5 and TRBJ2-1; D may be TRBD2 (5 bases). CDR3 length equals 12 residues. Trimming removed 2 bases at V and 7 bases at J, with 6 bases between. Germline V gene data show CDR1 as MNHEY and CDR2 as SVGAGI. The CDR3 DNA reads TGTGCCAGCAGTTACCGAGGGAATGAGCAGTTCTTC. It is translated as CASSYRGNEQFF.

This chain joins TRBV18 and TRBJ2-5; 8 positions agree with TRBD1. V shed 5 bases, J shed 5 bases, and the junction held 4 bases outside the gene matches. The CDR3 is 13 residues long. The germline gives CDR1 KGHSH, CDR2 LQKENI. In DNA form, the CDR3 reads TGTGCCAGCTCAGACAGGGGCGGGGAGACCCAGTACTTC. As protein: CASSDRGGETQYF.

The rearrangement joins TRBV27 to TRBJ2-4; possible D gene TRBD1, 6 bases. Trimming took off 2 bases at V and 0 bases at J, with 11 bases between the two ends. This CDR3 region has 16 residues. Germline values: CDR1 MNHEY, CDR2 SMNVEV (reference sequence). The CDR3: CASSLNGQRAKNIQYF. The CDR3 nucleotides are TGTGCCAGCAGTTTAAACGGACAGCGAGCCAAAAACATTCAGTACTTC.

The chain recombines TRBV11-3 with TRBJ1-2, with 8 bases aligning to TRBD1. The CDR3 is 14 amino acids. In germline, CDR1 is SGHNT, CDR2 YENEEA. J lost 2 bases, V lost 5 bases, and 4 bases had no gene match. In DNA form, the CDR3 reads TGTGCCAGCAGCCCCCGGACAGGGAACTATGGCTACACCTTC. Translation: CASSPRTGNYGYTF.

This sequence joins TRBV5-4 and TRBJ2-3; 7 positions agree with TRBD1. J was trimmed by 2 bases and V by 7 bases; bases with no gene match: 13. The CDR3 runs to 16 residues. Germline V gene sequence: CDR1 SGHNT, CDR2 YYREEE (reference sequence). CDR3 protein: CASLPRDSRTTDTQYF. The DNA of the CDR3 is TGTGCCAGCCTACCTCGGGACAGCCGAACCACAGATACGCAGTATTTT.

The CDR3 reads CASSEGYGGYEQYF. The CDR3 DNA reads TGTGCCAGCAGTGAAGGGTACGGGGGCTACGAGCAGTACTTC. This chain connects TRBV2 to TRBJ2-7; tentatively, D is TRBD2 (6 bases). The V gene lost 1 base and the J gene lost 3 bases, with 10 bases spanning the gap. The CDR3 length is 14 residues. Germline V gene lookup returns CDR1 SNHLY and CDR2 FYNNEI.

The chain has TRBV7-2 and TRBJ2-7, with a tentative D call TRBD1 (6 bases). With 1 base removed from V and 3 bases from J, the gap between germline ends came to 10 bases. The CDR3 has 14 amino acids. Germline V gives CDR1 SGHTA, CDR2 FQGNSA. The CDR3 DNA sequence: TGTGCCAGCAGCTTAGTCCACAGGGACTACGAGCAGTACTTC. It yields the protein CASSLVHRDYEQYF.

The chain combines TRBV7-9 with TRBJ1-2; 7 positions match TRBD1. V gave up 6 bases and J gave up 6 bases; unmatched junction bases: 7. Germline lookup yields CDR1 SEHNR and CDR2 FQNEAQ (reference sequence). This CDR3 has 13 amino acids. The CDR3 is CASSRDRVDGYTF. DNA of the CDR3: TGTGCCAGCAGTCGCGACAGGGTGGATGGCTACACCTTC.

The gene calls are TRBV6-5 and TRBJ1-1; no firm D call. The germline V and J ends were trimmed by 6 bases and 11 bases, with 22 bases remaining between them. CDR1 is MNHEY and CDR2 is SVGAGI in the germline V gene. The CDR3 covers 14 residues. CDR3 protein: CASRSPTPPGRAFF. CDR3 nucleotide sequence: TGTGCCAGCAGATCCCCCACCCCCCCGGGGAGGGCTTTCTTT.